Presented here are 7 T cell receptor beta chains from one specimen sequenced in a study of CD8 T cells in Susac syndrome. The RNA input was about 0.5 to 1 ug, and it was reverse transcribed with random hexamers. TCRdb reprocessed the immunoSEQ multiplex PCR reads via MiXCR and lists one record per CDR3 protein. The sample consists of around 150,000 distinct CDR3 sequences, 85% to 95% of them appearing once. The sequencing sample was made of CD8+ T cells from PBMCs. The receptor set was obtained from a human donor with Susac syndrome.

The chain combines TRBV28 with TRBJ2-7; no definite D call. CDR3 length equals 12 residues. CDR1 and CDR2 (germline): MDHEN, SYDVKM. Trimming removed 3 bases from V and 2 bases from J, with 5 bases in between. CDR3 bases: TGTGCCAGCAGTTTTGGGGCCTACGAGCAGTACTTC. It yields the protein CASSFGAYEQYF.

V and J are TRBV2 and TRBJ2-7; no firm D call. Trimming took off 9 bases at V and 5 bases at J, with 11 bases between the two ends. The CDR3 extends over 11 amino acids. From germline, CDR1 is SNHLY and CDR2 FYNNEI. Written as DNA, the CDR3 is TGTGCCAGTACCCTCCTTGACGAGCAGTACTTC. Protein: CASTLLDEQYF.

CDR3 sequence reads: CASSTKFNQPQHF. The CDR3 DNA reads TGTGCCAGCAGTACTAAGTTCAATCAGCCCCAGCATTTT. This chain joins TRBV28 and TRBJ1-5; D not resolved. The V end lost 5 bases, the J end lost 3 bases, and 8 bases lay between the germline ends. Germline V CDR1 and CDR2: MDHEN, SYDVKM. The CDR3 contains 13 residues.

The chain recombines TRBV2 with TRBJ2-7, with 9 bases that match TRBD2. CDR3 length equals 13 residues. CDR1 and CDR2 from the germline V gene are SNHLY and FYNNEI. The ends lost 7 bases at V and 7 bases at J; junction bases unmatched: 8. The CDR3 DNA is TGTGCCAGCACCGGGACTAGCCAGTGGGAGCAGTACTTC. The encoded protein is CASTGTSQWEQYF.

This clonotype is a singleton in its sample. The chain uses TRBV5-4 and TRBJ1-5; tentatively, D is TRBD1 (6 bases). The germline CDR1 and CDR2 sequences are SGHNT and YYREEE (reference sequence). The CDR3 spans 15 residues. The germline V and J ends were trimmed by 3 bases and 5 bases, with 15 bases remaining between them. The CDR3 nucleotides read TGTGCCAGCAGCTCCCACGGGGGCGCGGATCAGCCCCAGCATTTT. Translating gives CASSSHGGADQPQHF.

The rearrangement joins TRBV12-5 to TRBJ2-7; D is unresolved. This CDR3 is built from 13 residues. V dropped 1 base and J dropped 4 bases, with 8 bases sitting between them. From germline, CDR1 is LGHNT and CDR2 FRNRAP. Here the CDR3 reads CASGLGTSYEQYF. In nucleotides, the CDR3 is TGTGCTAGTGGTTTGGGAACAAGTTACGAGCAGTACTTC.

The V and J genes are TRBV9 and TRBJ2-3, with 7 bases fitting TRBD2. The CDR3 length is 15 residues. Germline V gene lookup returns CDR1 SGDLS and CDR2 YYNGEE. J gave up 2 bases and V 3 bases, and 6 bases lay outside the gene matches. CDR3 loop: CASSAREGLTDTQYF. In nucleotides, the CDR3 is TGTGCCAGCAGCGCGAGGGAGGGCCTCACAGATACGCAGTATTTT.